The TCR beta chain under discussion was sequenced for a study of OX40 agonist ivuxolimab in advanced cancers. At the level of the study: Patients took ivuxolimab, an agonistic anti-OX40 (CD134) antibody. General study findings and limits: More expanded clones were seen, on average, in CD8+ T cells than in CD4+.

No patient had autoimmune disease or received systemic immunosuppression. Sampled blood was obtained at baseline, cycle 4 day 1, and cycle 7 day 1. A note on this clone: Antigen unknown.

The data were produced by immunoSEQ multiplex PCR, yet TCRdb's version contains in-frame clones alone and is incomplete. The sample includes approximately 21,000 clones, 84% of them seen just once. CDR3 length: 16 amino acids. V was clipped by 6 bases and J by 0 bases; unmatched bases: 8. Germline CDR1 and CDR2: LNHDA and SQIVND (reference sequence). The rearrangement uses TRBV19 and TRBJ2-3; 8 bases agree with TRBD1. The receptor's source is an adult with an advanced solid tumor such as melanoma, head and neck, liver or kidney cancer. The sequenced sample was CD4+ or CD8+ T cells sorted from blood, obtained in a trial of the OX40 agonist ivuxolimab. CDR3 loop: CASRDRAASSTDTQYF. DNA of the CDR3: TGTGCCAGTAGGGACAGGGCTGCATCTAGCACAGATACGCAGTATTTT.